Following are 13 T cell receptor beta chains from one sample sequenced in a study of monozygotic twins with inflammatory bowel disease. TCRdb reanalyzed the 5' RACE reads and collapses them to one entry per CDR3 protein, without DNA. The sample has 200,000 to 250,000 distinct CDR3 sequences. Input material: blood. These receptor sequences come from a human donor with ulcerative colitis or Crohn's disease, or a healthy co-twin of an affected twin (not recorded which).

The rearrangement uses TRBV15 and TRBJ1-5; TCRdb returns TRBD1, unconfirmable since there is no DNA. Looked up from germline, CDR1 is LNHNV and CDR2 is YYDKDF (reference sequence). This CDR3 is 14 amino acids long. The CDR3 sequence: CATSRTGGGQPQHF.

The rearrangement uses TRBV5-1 and TRBJ2-7. Germline CDR1 is SGHRS and CDR2 is YFSETQ. This CDR3 region has 13 residues. CDR3: CASSLGEVYEQYF.

The genes are TRBV7-3 and TRBJ2-1; the D gene TCRdb calls, TRBD2, cannot be checked with no DNA. Germline V CDR1 and CDR2: SGHTA, FQGTGA. The CDR3 loop spans 14 amino acids. The CDR3 sequence is CASSFFGRAGEQFF.

The V gene is TRBV5-1, the J gene TRBJ1-1; the D call from TCRdb, TRBD1, cannot be confirmed without DNA. Germline loops: CDR1 SGHRS, CDR2 YFSETQ. This CDR3 has 14 amino acids. The CDR3 sequence: CASSLGQGFTEAFF.

J is TRBJ2-6 and V is TRBV15; with no DNA, the TCRdb D assignment of TRBD1 cannot be verified. Looked up from germline, CDR1 is LNHNV and CDR2 is YYDKDF (reference sequence). This CDR3 region has 15 residues. This CDR3 is CATSRTGSGANVLTF.

The J gene is TRBJ2-3, the V gene TRBV28; without DNA, the TCRdb call of TRBD2 cannot be checked. CDR1 and CDR2 (germline): MDHEN, SYDVKM. There are 16 residues in the CDR3. CDR3 sequence reads: CASTAAGGLAGDTQYF.

The chain couples TRBV20-1 to TRBJ1-5. Germline V CDR1 and CDR2: DFQATT, SNEGSKA (reference sequence). The CDR3 length is 13 residues. The CDR3 loop reads CSAFQTSNQPQHF.

The V gene is TRBV7-9, the J gene TRBJ2-5; TCRdb reports TRBD1, a call that lacks DNA to check it against. This CDR3 has 13 amino acids. From germline, CDR1 is SEHNR and CDR2 FQNEAQ (reference sequence). The CDR3 loop is CASSLAGQQTQYF.

The chain links TRBV2 to TRBJ1-6; there is no DNA to check the TCRdb D call of TRBD1. The CDR3 sequence is 16 residues long. Germline V gene lookup returns CDR1 SNHLY and CDR2 FYNNEI. This chain's CDR3 is CASRRQTSSYNSPLHF. The full variable domain, rest sourced from reference TRBV2 and TRBJ1-6, is EPEVTQTPSHQVTQMGQEVILRCVPISNHLYFYWYRQILGQKVEFLVSFYNNEISEKSEIFDDQFSVERPDGSNFTLKIRSTKLEDSAMYFCASRRQTSSYNSPLHFGNGTRLTVT.

The J gene is TRBJ2-3, the V gene TRBV28; TCRdb reports TRBD1, a call that lacks DNA to check it against. Germline CDR1 MDHEN, CDR2 SYDVKM. This CDR3 is built from 15 residues. CDR3 region: CASNGQEAKRDTQYF.

Here the CDR3 reads CSAYPGLEIEQFF. The rearrangement joins TRBV20-1 to TRBJ2-1; TCRdb names TRBD2, which stays unverified in the absence of DNA. The V gene's germline CDR1 is DFQATT and CDR2 SNEGSKA (reference sequence). The CDR3 is 13 amino acids.

The chain joins TRBV7-2 to TRBJ2-7; TCRdb names TRBD2, which stays unverified in the absence of DNA. Germline V CDR1 and CDR2: SGHTA, FQGNSA. The CDR3 has 15 amino acids. CDR3 sequence reads: CASSSGLAVNYEQYF.

The rearrangement uses TRBV20-1 and TRBJ2-5; TCRdb outputs TRBD1, but without DNA this stays unchecked. Germline V gene lookup returns CDR1 DFQATT and CDR2 SNEGSKA (reference sequence). The CDR3 consists of 12 residues. CDR3 loop: CSAHRGPETQYF.